Listed here are 2 T cell receptor beta chains from one sample, sequenced in a study of T-cell reconstitution after alpha-beta-depleted transplantation in children. As it was prepared, the TCRbeta library received unique molecular identifiers. One entry per CDR3 protein results from TCRdb running MiXCR on the PCR reads. The sample shows approximately 980,000 distinct CDR3 sequences, about 30% of them seen only once. The sample in question was PBMCs, mostly from graft donor cells, obtained 360 days after TCRalphabeta/CD19-depleted stem cell transplant. These receptors were taken from a boy under two years old who had a stem cell transplant for SCID, so the T cells may come from the graft donor.

Of note for this clonotype: This CDR3 fails to terminate in the conserved phenylalanine or tryptophan, so it likely reflects a read error. This rearrangement joins TRBV20-1 to TRBJ2-5, with 9 bases aligning to TRBD1. The V gene end was trimmed by 2 bases and the J gene end by 5 bases; junction bases not matched to a gene: 6. The CDR3 length is 14 residues. Germline V CDR1 and CDR2: DFQATT, SNEGSKA (reference sequence). CDR3 region: CSARRGDRAETQYS. In nucleotides, the CDR3 is TGCAGTGCTAGAAGGGGGGACAGGGCGGAGACCCAGTACTCC.

The chain combines TRBV9 with TRBJ1-4; no clear D gene. The CDR3 runs to 15 residues. The germline CDR1 and CDR2 sequences are SGDLS and YYNGEE. With 3 bases removed from V and 4 bases from J, the gap between germline ends came to 13 bases. CDR3 amino acids: CASSASDSSNEKLFF. The DNA for the CDR3 is TGTGCCAGCAGCGCATCAGACTCCAGTAATGAAAAACTGTTTTTT.